This TCR beta chain was documented in a study of identical twins. Study observations and caveats: Less excess twin sharing appeared in beta out-of-frame sequences.

Template switching added a universal primer site; cDNA carried unique molecular identifiers. Using its own MiXCR run on the 5' RACE reads, TCRdb lists one record per CDR3 protein. The sample holds around 250,000 distinct CDR3 sequences, approximately 12% seen once. Trimming shortened V by 2 bases and J by 4 bases, and 12 bases separated the two germline ends. This CDR3 spans 15 amino acids. CDR1 and CDR2 from the germline V gene are MNHEY and SVGEGT. Notes on this clonotype: Its antigen is still unknown.

These data are also associated with another study on yellow fever vaccine responses in identical twins.

This clonotype was obtained from a young woman in good health. The chain combines TRBV6-2 or TRBV6-3 with TRBJ2-1; perhaps TRBD2 as D (5 bases). The sequencing input was memory (CD45RO+) T cells sorted from blood. CDR3 DNA: TGTGCCAGCAGTTACGGTAGCGTCGAGTACAATGAGCAGTTCTTC. Its translation is CASSYGSVEYNEQFF.